Each of the 26 T cell receptor beta chains below was sequenced from the same sample in a study of beta chain features in type 1 diabetes. Sequenced material consisted of expressed TCRB transcripts (all of the isolated RNA was reverse transcribed). TCRdb keeps only in-frame clones here, not all; method: immunoSEQ multiplex PCR. The table records 600,000 to 650,000 clones, less than 20% of them present only once. Sequencing was performed on naive CD4+ T cells from blood. These TCRs come from a man aged 18 to 30 in good health.

This rearrangement joins TRBV28 to TRBJ2-1, with 7 bases lining up with TRBD2. The CDR3 is 17 amino acids. V shed 3 bases, J shed 4 bases, and the junction held 12 bases outside the gene matches. From germline, CDR1 is MDHEN and CDR2 SYDVKM. In DNA form, the CDR3 reads TGTGCCAGCAGTTTGCACAACTCAGCGGGGTATTACAATGAGCAGTTCTTC. Translating it yields CASSLHNSAGYYNEQFF.

This clone was counted between two and nine times. The chain uses TRBV7-3 and TRBJ1-2; 9 bases line up with TRBD1. This CDR3 comprises 13 residues. Germline CDR1 and CDR2: SGHTA and FQGTGA. The V segment lost 3 bases and the J segment 6 bases; nucleotides outside the gene matches: 2. CDR3 bases: TGTGCCAGCAGCTTGAGGGACAGGGATGGCTACACCTTC. Its protein is CASSLRDRDGYTF.

CDR3: CATSTWDRGRTEAFF. The CDR3 DNA follows: TGTGCCACCAGCACCTGGGACAGGGGGAGAACTGAAGCTTTCTTT. The gene calls are TRBV15 and TRBJ1-1, with 11 bases lining up with TRBD1. J gave up 5 bases and V 4 bases, and 6 bases lay outside the gene matches. Germline CDR1 LNHNV, CDR2 YYDKDF (reference sequence). The CDR3 is 15 amino acids.

The rearrangement links TRBV6-6 to TRBJ2-7; 8 nucleotides agree with TRBD2. The J segment lost 2 bases and the V segment lost 7 bases, leaving 10 bases of the junction unmatched. The CDR3 contains 15 residues. CDR1 MNHNY and CDR2 SVGAGI come from the germline V gene (reference sequence). The CDR3 sequence is CASTHGLARPYEQYF. The CDR3 region has the DNA TGTGCCAGCACCCACGGACTAGCACGTCCCTACGAGCAGTACTTC.

This clone came up a few times. CDR3 sequence reads: CASMMRRMETQYF. Here the CDR3 DNA reads TGTGCCAGCATGATGCGGAGGATGGAGACCCAGTACTTC. The rearrangement joins TRBV7-2 to TRBJ2-5; perhaps TRBD2 as D (5 bases). The V gene lost 7 bases and the J gene lost 5 bases, with 14 bases spanning the gap. Germline-derived CDR1 and CDR2 are SGHTA and FQGNSA. The CDR3 runs to 13 residues.

This rearrangement joins TRBV7-2 to TRBJ2-1, with D possibly being TRBD1 or TRBD2 (6 bases each). Deletions cut 4 bases from V and 7 bases from J, with 20 bases between. This CDR3 contains 16 residues. Germline V lookup: CDR1 SGHTA, CDR2 FQGNSA. The CDR3 nucleotides are TGTGCCAGCAGCTCGGGGGCAGGGCTTATAGGGAATGAGCAGTTCTTC. As protein: CASSSGAGLIGNEQFF.

The chain combines TRBV7-9 with TRBJ1-2, with a possible D match to TRBD1 (6 bases). The CDR3 consists of 13 residues. In germline, CDR1 is SEHNR, CDR2 FQNEAQ (reference sequence). Trimming took 7 bases from V and 4 from J, leaving 13 bases between them. CDR3 residues: CASIPGAAYGYTF. Written as DNA, the CDR3 is TGTGCCAGCATCCCGGGGGCAGCCTATGGCTACACCTTC.

This clone has just a few counts. This sample includes further DNA sequences coding for the same CDR3. The chain couples TRBV7-9 to TRBJ1-5; 7 bases agree with TRBD1. Unmatched junction bases numbered 3, after V lost 4 bases and J lost 3 bases. Germline values: CDR1 SEHNR, CDR2 FQNEAQ (reference sequence). The CDR3 totals 14 residues. The CDR3 region is CASSSDRFNQPQHF. The CDR3, as DNA: TGTGCCAGCAGCTCGGACAGGTTCAATCAGCCCCAGCATTTT.

This chain joins TRBV15 and TRBJ1-6; 8 positions match TRBD1. With V trimmed by 2 bases and J by 7 bases, 7 bases remained unmatched. This CDR3 spans 16 amino acids. Germline V CDR1 and CDR2: LNHNV, YYDKDF (reference sequence). The CDR3 region is CATSRWQGAGNSPLHF. The CDR3 DNA follows: TGTGCCACCAGCAGATGGCAGGGGGCGGGGAATTCACCCCTCCACTTT.

The genes are TRBV28 and TRBJ2-7; possibly TRBD1 for D (6 bases). Germline V CDR1 and CDR2: MDHEN, SYDVKM. The CDR3 is made up of 15 amino acids. V lost 4 bases and J lost 6, with 19 bases in between. The CDR3 region has the DNA TGTGCCAGCAGTTGGGGACAAGCACTCTACCTCGAGCAGTACTTC. Translation gives CASSWGQALYLEQYF. Full variable domain (missing parts from reference TRBV28 and TRBJ2-7): DVKVTQSSRYLVKRTGEKVFLECVQDMDHENMFWYRQDPGLGLRLIYFSYDVKMKEKGDIPEGYSVSREKKERFSLILESASTNQTSMYLCASSWGQALYLEQYFGPGTRLTVT.

This chain joins TRBV18 and TRBJ2-1; 7 nucleotides align to TRBD2. This CDR3 spans 14 amino acids. The V gene's germline CDR1 is KGHSH and CDR2 LQKENI. Trimming cost V 0 bases and J 5 bases; bases outside gene matches: 1. The CDR3 loop reads CASSPPGGNNEQFF. The CDR3 region has the DNA TGTGCCAGCTCACCACCGGGGGGGAACAATGAGCAGTTCTTC.

This clone was seen only a few times. The rearrangement links TRBV25-1 to TRBJ2-4; TRBD1 might be the D (7 bases). The V and J ends lost 4 bases and 7 bases respectively, with 14 bases between them. Looked up from germline, CDR1 is MGHDK and CDR2 is SYGVNS. The CDR3 runs 14 residues. The CDR3 nucleotides read TGTGCCAGCAGTGGGCAGGGGGGTACGAACATTCAGTACTTC. The encoded protein is CASSGQGGTNIQYF.

The rearrangement links TRBV9 to TRBJ2-1; no clear D gene. Germline assignment: CDR1 SGDLS and CDR2 YYNGEE. The CDR3 contains 14 residues. The V end was cut by 0 bases, the J end by 8 bases, with 12 bases between. The CDR3 bases are TGTGCCAGCAGCGTAGAGGACCGCAGCCATGAGCAGTTCTTC. Amino acid sequence: CASSVEDRSHEQFF.

The chain employs TRBV7-9 and TRBJ2-3, with TRBD2 matching over 9 bases. Germline CDR1 and CDR2: SEHNR and FQNEAQ (reference sequence). V was clipped by 6 bases and J by 5 bases; unmatched bases: 18. This CDR3 region has 18 residues. CDR3 protein: CASSKGLAGRQSRDTQYF. CDR3 bases: TGTGCCAGCAGTAAGGGGCTAGCGGGGAGACAATCCAGAGATACGCAGTATTTT.

This clone was detected a few times. The J gene is TRBJ2-1, the V gene TRBV9; TRBD1 matches at 7 bases. The length of the CDR3 is 15 residues. V trimming: 4 bases; J trimming: 4 bases; junction bases outside the gene matches: 8. CDR1 is SGDLS and CDR2 is YYNGEE in the germline V gene. The CDR3 sequence is CASSNRDRNYNEQFF. As DNA, the CDR3 is TGTGCCAGCAGCAACCGGGACAGAAATTACAATGAGCAGTTCTTC. Variable domain in full (rest from reference TRBV9 and TRBJ2-1): DSGVTQTPKHLITATGQRVTLRCSPRSGDLSVYWYQQSLDQGLQFLIQYYNGEERAKGNILERFSAQQFPDLHSELNLSSLELGDSALYFCASSNRDRNYNEQFFGPGTRLTVL.

The chain employs TRBV5-1 and TRBJ1-6; tentatively, D is TRBD1 (5 bases). CDR3 size: 13 residues. From germline, CDR1 is SGHRS and CDR2 YFSETQ. Trimming removed 1 base from V and 9 bases from J, with 8 bases in between. The CDR3 nucleotides read TGCGCCAGCAGCTTGAGGGGCGGTTCACCCCTCCACTTT. Residues: CASSLRGGSPLHF.

The rearrangement uses TRBV18 and TRBJ2-5, with TRBD1 as a possible D gene (5 bases). The CDR3 has 15 amino acids. V was trimmed by 3 bases and J by 2 bases, leaving 13 bases between them. Germline CDR1 KGHSH, CDR2 LQKENI. DNA for the CDR3: TGTGCCAGCTCACCCGGACGTGGGGCGCAAGAGACCCAGTACTTC. It specifies CASSPGRGAQETQYF.

V and J are TRBV10-3 and TRBJ2-4; D possibly uses TRBD1 or TRBD2 (5 bases each). Trimming pared 6 bases from V and 1 base from J, leaving 10 bases between. CDR1 ENHRY and CDR2 SYGVKD come from the germline V gene. The CDR3 loop spans 14 amino acids. CDR3 loop: CAISQWGAKNIQYF. CDR3 bases: TGTGCCATCAGCCAGTGGGGGGCCAAAAACATTCAGTACTTC.

V gene TRBV28 combines with J gene TRBJ2-2, with 7 nucleotides matching TRBD2. After removal of 7 bases from V and 5 bases from J, the junction contained 4 bases not matched to a gene. The V gene's germline CDR1 is MDHEN and CDR2 SYDVKM. The CDR3 runs to 13 residues. The DNA of the CDR3 is TGTGCCAGCATCCGGGGGGTTACCGGGGAGCTGTTTTTT. Translating it yields CASIRGVTGELFF.

The V call is TRBV19, the J call TRBJ2-6; 7 positions agree with TRBD1. Germline V lookup: CDR1 LNHDA, CDR2 SQIVND (reference sequence). This CDR3 has 16 amino acids. V shed 5 bases and J 0 bases; nucleotides not matched to a gene: 4. CDR3 sequence: CASSPGQLSGANVLTF. CDR3 nucleotides: TGTGCCAGTAGTCCGGGACAGCTCTCTGGGGCCAACGTCCTGACTTTC.

This clone was recorded a few times. The chain links TRBV7-9 to TRBJ2-5; 7 bases match TRBD1. Germline CDR1 and CDR2: SEHNR and FQNEAQ (reference sequence). The CDR3 loop spans 15 amino acids. J lost 4 bases, V lost 3 bases, and 8 bases had no gene match. This CDR3 reads CASSFGTVGRETQYF. DNA for the CDR3: TGTGCCAGCAGCTTCGGGACAGTTGGTAGAGAGACCCAGTACTTC.

Only a few counts were recorded for this clone. A read error may account for a junction end that differs from germline. CDR3 nucleotide sequence: TGCAGCGGTGAAGGACAGGGGGAACTGTATGGCTACACCTTC. Amino acids: CSGEGQGELYGYTF. The genes are TRBV29-1 and TRBJ1-2; 10 bases align to TRBD1. The CDR3 consists of 14 residues. The germline CDR1 and CDR2 sequences are SQVTM and ANQGSEA. Full variable domain (outside the CDR3, taken from reference TRBV29-1 and TRBJ1-2): SAVISQKPSRDICQRGTSLTIQCQVDSQVTMMFWYRQQPGQSLTLIATANQGSEATYESGFVIDKFPISRPNLTFSTLTVSNMSPEDSSIYLCSGEGQGELYGYTFGSGTRLTVV.

This clone was picked up a small number of times. This rearrangement joins TRBV4-3 to TRBJ1-2; the D is unclear. Germline V CDR1 and CDR2: LGHNA, YSLEER. CDR3 length: 16 residues. V gave up 0 bases and J gave up 8 bases, with 19 bases separating them. CDR3 protein: CASSQERLGMSEGYTF. The CDR3 coding sequence is TGCGCCAGCAGCCAAGAACGACTCGGGATGTCAGAGGGCTACACCTTC.

This clone was counted between two and nine times. This chain joins TRBV9 and TRBJ1-2; D unclear. V was clipped by 0 bases and J by 4 bases, with 13 bases between them. The CDR3 has 15 amino acids. Germline CDR1 and CDR2: SGDLS and YYNGEE. The CDR3 protein is CASSVEWQASYGYTF. CDR3 nucleotide sequence: TGTGCCAGCAGCGTAGAGTGGCAGGCGAGCTATGGCTACACCTTC.

This clone came up many times. The genes are TRBV13 and TRBJ2-5; 8 bases match TRBD2. Per the germline V gene, CDR1 is PRHDT and CDR2 is FYEKMQ (reference sequence). Losses at the gene ends were 5 bases for V and 5 bases for J; bases not matched to a gene: 4. The CDR3 spans 13 residues. The CDR3 region is CASSAAGVETQYF. The CDR3 DNA reads TGTGCCAGCAGCGCAGCGGGGGTGGAGACCCAGTACTTC.

This clone was seen only a few times. The chain links TRBV29-1 to TRBJ1-2, with D unresolved. Looked up from germline, CDR1 is SQVTM and CDR2 is ANQGSEA. CDR3 length equals 11 residues. Deletions cut 7 bases from V and 4 bases from J, with 10 bases between. The CDR3 spells CSDRNSYGYTF. The CDR3 nucleotides are TGCAGCGACCGAAATAGCTATGGCTACACCTTC.